A single sample gave rise to the 10 T cell receptor beta chains below, sequenced in a study of cytomegalovirus exposure and HLA in healthy donors. A multiplex PCR was run with 60 Vbeta primers and 13 Jbeta primers. Using immunoSEQ multiplex PCR, the repertoire was profiled, and TCRdb retains in-frame clones only, with some absent. This sample has fewer than 200,000 clones; approximately 86% occur once, and the top ten carry around 1.5%. The sequenced sample consisted of PBMCs. The receptors were sampled from a male donor in good health and CMV-seronegative.

The V gene is TRBV6-5, the J gene TRBJ1-2; D is possibly TRBD1 (6 bases). The V end was cut by 6 bases, the J end by 5 bases, with 16 bases between. The CDR3 totals 14 residues. Germline assignment: CDR1 MNHEY and CDR2 SVGAGI. The CDR3 loop reads CASSRDIATYGYTF. The CDR3 DNA is TGTGCCAGCAGCCGGGACATCGCGACGTATGGCTACACCTTC.

J is TRBJ2-4 and V is TRBV10-2, with 7 bases that match TRBD1. CDR1 and CDR2 (germline): WSHSY, SAAADI. The ends lost 7 bases at V and 1 base at J; junction bases unmatched: 10. The CDR3 spans 16 residues. This CDR3 reads CASTPTTGLAKNIQYF. Written as DNA, the CDR3 is TGCGCCAGCACCCCAACGACAGGGCTGGCCAAAAACATTCAGTACTTC.

In its sample, this clone was seen once. The chain recombines TRBV19 with TRBJ2-4, with D possibly TRBD2 on 6 matching bases. The V gene's germline CDR1 is LNHDA and CDR2 SQIVND (reference sequence). The CDR3 loop spans 11 amino acids. V was clipped by 5 bases and J by 10 bases, with 9 bases between them. The CDR3 coding sequence is TGTGCCAGTAGTGTCGGGACTATTCAGTACTTC. This codes for CASSVGTIQYF.

The V and J genes are TRBV9 and TRBJ2-4, with TRBD1 identical over 10 bases. V trimming: 4 bases; J trimming: 5 bases; junction bases outside the gene matches: 9. The CDR3 loop spans 16 amino acids. The germline V gene encodes CDR1 SGDLS and CDR2 YYNGEE. This CDR3 reads CASSMNLGQGENIQYF. The CDR3, as DNA: TGTGCCAGCAGCATGAACCTCGGACAGGGGGAAAACATTCAGTACTTC.

This clone was recorded only once. This rearrangement joins TRBV5-4 to TRBJ2-5; 7 nucleotides align to TRBD2. This CDR3 region has 14 residues. The germline V gene has CDR1 SGHNT and CDR2 YYREEE (reference sequence). J gave up 3 bases and V 5 bases, and 7 bases lay outside the gene matches. The CDR3 is CASRRTGGEETQYF. Written as DNA, the CDR3 is TGTGCCAGCAGGCGGACGGGGGGTGAAGAGACCCAGTACTTC.

This clone appeared a single time. V is TRBV19 and J is TRBJ2-7; 8 bases fit TRBD1. The CDR3 contains 15 residues. CDR1 LNHDA and CDR2 SQIVND come from the germline V gene (reference sequence). J was trimmed by 2 bases and V by 5 bases; bases with no gene match: 8. Here the CDR3 DNA reads TGTGCCAGTAGTCGTCCAGGGGGCTTACCCTACGAGCAGTACTTC. Amino acids: CASSRPGGLPYEQYF.

The chain couples TRBV7-9 to TRBJ2-3, with TRBD2 identical over 7 bases. CDR3 length: 15 residues. With 5 bases clipped from V and 6 bases from J, the junction kept 11 bases outside the gene matches. Germline CDR1 and CDR2: SEHNR and FQNEAQ (reference sequence). The CDR3 bases are TGTGCCAGCAGCGGGACCGGGACTACCGGCGATACGCAGTATTTT. Encoded protein: CASSGTGTTGDTQYF.

This clone came up a few times. The J gene is TRBJ2-6, the V gene TRBV10-3; 9 nucleotides agree with TRBD1. This CDR3 is 17 amino acids long. J lost 1 base, V lost 2 bases, and 3 bases had no gene match. Per germline, CDR1 ENHRY and CDR2 SYGVKD. The CDR3 DNA reads TGTGCCATCAGTGAGGGGACAGGGATATCTGGGGCCAACGTCCTGACTTTC. Translating it yields CAISEGTGISGANVLTF.

The J gene is TRBJ2-2, the V gene TRBV13; 7 nucleotides agree with TRBD2. The CDR3 runs to 16 residues. V gave up 3 bases and J gave up 0 bases; unmatched junction bases: 4. Germline V lookup: CDR1 PRHDT, CDR2 FYEKMQ (reference sequence). The CDR3, as DNA: TGTGCCAGCAGCTTGGGCGGGACTACGAACACCGGGGAGCTGTTTTTT. It specifies CASSLGGTTNTGELFF.

This clone showed up just a few times. The chain employs TRBV6-5 and TRBJ1-2; TRBD1 aligns across 8 bases. This CDR3 spans 13 amino acids. Germline V gene data show CDR1 as MNHEY and CDR2 as SVGAGI. With 7 bases clipped from V and 7 bases from J, the junction kept 8 bases outside the gene matches. In nucleotides, the CDR3 is TGTGCCAGCACACGGGCGGGGACAGGTGGCTACACCTTC. It yields the protein CASTRAGTGGYTF.